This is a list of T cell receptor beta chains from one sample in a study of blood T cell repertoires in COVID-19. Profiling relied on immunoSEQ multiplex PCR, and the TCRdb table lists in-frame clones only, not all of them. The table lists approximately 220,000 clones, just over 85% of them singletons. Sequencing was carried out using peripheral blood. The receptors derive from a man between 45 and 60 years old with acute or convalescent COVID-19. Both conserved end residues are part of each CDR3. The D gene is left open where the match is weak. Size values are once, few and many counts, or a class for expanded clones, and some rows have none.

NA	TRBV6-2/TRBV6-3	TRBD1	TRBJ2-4	TGTGCCAGCAGTTCGGGACAGCCTCTAGCCAAAAACATTCAGTACTTC	CASSSGQPLAKNIQYF
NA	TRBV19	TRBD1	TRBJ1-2	TGTGCCAGTACCCTGGACAGGGTTGGCGGCTGGCATGGCTACACCTTC	CASTLDRVGGWHGYTF
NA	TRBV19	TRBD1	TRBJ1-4	TGTGCCAGTAGTATGGGACAGGGGGTTGAAAAACTGTTTTTT	CASSMGQGVEKLFF
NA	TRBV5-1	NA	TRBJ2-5	TGCGCCAGCAGCTTGGCCATAGGGCGGGACCAAGAGACCCAGTACTTC	CASSLAIGRDQETQYF
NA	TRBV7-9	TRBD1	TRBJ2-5	TGTGCCAGCAGCCCGGGGACAGGTCAAGAGACCCAGTACTTC	CASSPGTGQETQYF
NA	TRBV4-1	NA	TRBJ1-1	TGCGCCAGCAGCCAAGCGACCAGAGGTGGAAACACTGAAGCTTTCTTT	CASSQATRGGNTEAFF
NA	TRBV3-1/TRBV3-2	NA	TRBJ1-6	TGTGCCAGCAGCCAAGTAGGGGGACCCCTCCACTTT	CASSQVGGPLHF
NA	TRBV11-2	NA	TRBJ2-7	TGTGCCAGCAGCTTATCTACCGGCTCCTACGAGCAGTACTTC	CASSLSTGSYEQYF
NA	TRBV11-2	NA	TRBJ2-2	TGTGCCAGCAGCCCTATTAACACCGGGGAGCTGTTTTTT	CASSPINTGELFF
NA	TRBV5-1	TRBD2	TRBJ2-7	TGCGCCAGCAGCTTAACTAGCGGGGGGCCCTACGAGCAGTACTTC	CASSLTSGGPYEQYF
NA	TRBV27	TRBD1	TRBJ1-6	TGTGCCAGCAGTTTATCCCCCAGGGGGACGGCCCTCCACTTT	CASSLSPRGTALHF
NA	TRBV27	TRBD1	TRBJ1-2	TGTGCCAGCAGTAAGGAAGGACAGGGTATTTGGGGCTACACCTTC	CASSKEGQGIWGYTF
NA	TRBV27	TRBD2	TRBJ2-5	TGTGCCAGCTTTTTAGAAGCGGGGGCCCCACTAGGAACCCAGTACTTC	CASFLEAGAPLGTQYF
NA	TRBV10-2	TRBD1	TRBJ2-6	TGCGCCAGCAGTCGGACAGGGGGCGCTGGGGCCAACGTCCTGACTTTC	CASSRTGGAGANVLTF
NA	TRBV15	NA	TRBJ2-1	TGTGCCACCAGCAGAGATCAGGGCGGTTACAATGAGCAGTTCTTC	CATSRDQGGYNEQFF
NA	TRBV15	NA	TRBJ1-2	TGTGCCACCAGCAGAGATCGGTGGGCTTATGGCTACACCTTC	CATSRDRWAYGYTF
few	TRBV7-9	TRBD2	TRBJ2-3	TGTGCCAGCAGCTTGGGACTAGCGGGGTATACGCAGTATTTT	CASSLGLAGYTQYF
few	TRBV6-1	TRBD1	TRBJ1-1	TGTGCCAGCAGTGACCAGGGGGCGGATAAAGCTTTCTTT	CASSDQGADKAFF
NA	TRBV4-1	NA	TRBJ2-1	TGCGCCAGCAGCCACCGTCTTGGGCCCTACAATGAGCAGTTCTTC	CASSHRLGPYNEQFF
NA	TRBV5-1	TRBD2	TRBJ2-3	TGCGCCAGCGGGGGGACTAGCGAGGATACGCAGTATTTT	CASGGTSEDTQYF
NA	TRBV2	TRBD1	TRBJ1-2	TGTGCCAGCAGTGACTGGGACAGAGGCTACACCTTC	CASSDWDRGYTF
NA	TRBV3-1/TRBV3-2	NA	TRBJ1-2	TGTGCCAGCAGCCAAGAAGCGACAGCAAACTATGGCTACACCTTC	CASSQEATANYGYTF
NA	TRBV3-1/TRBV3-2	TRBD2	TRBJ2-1	TGTGCCAGCAGCCAAGAGAAACTAGCGAGGACCTACAATGAGCAGTTCTTC	CASSQEKLARTYNEQFF
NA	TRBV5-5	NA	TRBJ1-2	TGTGCCAGCAGCTTGGTCAGGGGAGCTAACTATGGCTACACCTTC	CASSLVRGANYGYTF
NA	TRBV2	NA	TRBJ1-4	TGTGCCTCCCGGGTCGGTTCCGTTAATGAAAAACTGTTTTTT	CASRVGSVNEKLFF
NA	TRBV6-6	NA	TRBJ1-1	TGTGCCAGCAGTTATCGGGGAGATACTGAAGCTTTCTTT	CASSYRGDTEAFF
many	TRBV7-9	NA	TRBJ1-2	TGTGCCAGCAGCTTATGGACAGCTAACTATGGCTACACCTTC	CASSLWTANYGYTF
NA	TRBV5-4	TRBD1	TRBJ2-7	TGTGCCAGCAGCCGGACAGGGTTTGGCCACGAGCAGTACTTC	CASSRTGFGHEQYF
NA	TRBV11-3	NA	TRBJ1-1	TGTGCCAGCAGCCCGGGAGTGGGGACTGAAGCTTTCTTT	CASSPGVGTEAFF
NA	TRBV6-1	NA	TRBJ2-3	TGTGCCAGCAGTGAACAGCGTCTCTCTAGCACAGATACGCAGTATTTT	CASSEQRLSSTDTQYF
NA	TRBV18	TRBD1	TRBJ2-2	TGTGCCAGCTCAGGCTCGGGACAGGGTCGCTCCGGGGAGCTGTTTTTT	CASSGSGQGRSGELFF
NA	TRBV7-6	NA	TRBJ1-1	TGTGCCAGCAGCCCTAGGGCGCAGGGAGGTGAGACTGAAGCTTTCTTT	CASSPRAQGGETEAFF
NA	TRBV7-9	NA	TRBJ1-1	TGTGCCAGCAGCTTAGAAGATGGCCTCAAATTGAACACTGAAGCTTTCTTT	CASSLEDGLKLNTEAFF
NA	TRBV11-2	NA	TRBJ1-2	TGTGCCAGCAGCTTAGACAGGCGATATGGCTACACCTTC	CASSLDRRYGYTF
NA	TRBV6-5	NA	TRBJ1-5	TGTGCCAGCAGTTACTCCTGGCAGGGCAACCAGCCCCAGCATTTT	CASSYSWQGNQPQHF
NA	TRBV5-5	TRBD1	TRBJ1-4	TGTGCCAGCAGCCACAGACAGGGCTCAACTAATGAAAAACTGTTTTTT	CASSHRQGSTNEKLFF
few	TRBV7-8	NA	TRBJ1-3	TGTGCCAGCAGCCTGAGTGGAAACACCATATATTTT	CASSLSGNTIYF
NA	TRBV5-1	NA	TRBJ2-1	TGCGCCAGCAGCTTGTACGGGACAGAGCAGTTCTTC	CASSLYGTEQFF
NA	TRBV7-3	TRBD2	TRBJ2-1	TGTGCCAGCAGCTCCGATACTAGCGGGATTTACAATGAGCAGTTCTTC	CASSSDTSGIYNEQFF
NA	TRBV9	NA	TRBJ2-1	TGTGCCAGCAGCGATCCCCCTAGGGGGGGCCTTCGGAATGAGCAGTTCTTC	CASSDPPRGGLRNEQFF